Presented here are 3 T cell receptor beta chains from one specimen sequenced in a study of blood T cells in healthy people across ages. Sample-barcoded 5' priming and a J-beta primer mix drove a second PCR of about 7 to 12 cycles. TCRdb recomputed calls from the 5' RACE reads with MiXCR, one row per CDR3 protein. This table holds 700,000 or so distinct CDR3 sequences, roughly two fifths found once. Sequencing was done on a sample of blood. The receptors stem from an elderly man in good health.

The chain employs TRBV20-1 and TRBJ2-1, with 9 bases identical to TRBD2. Germline lookup yields CDR1 DFQATT and CDR2 SNEGSKA (reference sequence). The trim removed 0 bases at V and 7 bases at J, leaving 4 bases unmatched. This CDR3 is built from 14 residues. CDR3 residues: CSARDVAGVNEQFF. The CDR3 nucleotides are TGCAGTGCTAGAGACGTAGCGGGGGTGAATGAGCAGTTCTTC.

The chain employs TRBV4-2 and TRBJ2-1; D is possibly TRBD2 (5 bases). Germline CDR1 LGHNA, CDR2 YNFKEQ. V was cut by 4 bases and J by 2 bases, with 12 bases left in between. This CDR3 has 15 residues. This chain's CDR3 is CASSREAATYNEQFF. The CDR3 DNA sequence: TGTGCCAGCAGCCGGGAAGCGGCGACCTACAATGAGCAGTTCTTC.

This clonotype was counted at least ten times. The V and J genes are TRBV5-6 and TRBJ2-5; weak D call: TRBD2 (6 bases). The CDR3 is 14 residues long. Between the trimmed V and J ends, which lost 0 bases and 12 bases, there was a span of 18 bases. The germline V gene has CDR1 SGHDT and CDR2 YYEEEE. The CDR3 here is CASSLASGALGKYF. For the CDR3, the DNA is TGTGCCAGCAGCTTGGCGTCGGGAGCCCTCGGAAAGTACTTC.